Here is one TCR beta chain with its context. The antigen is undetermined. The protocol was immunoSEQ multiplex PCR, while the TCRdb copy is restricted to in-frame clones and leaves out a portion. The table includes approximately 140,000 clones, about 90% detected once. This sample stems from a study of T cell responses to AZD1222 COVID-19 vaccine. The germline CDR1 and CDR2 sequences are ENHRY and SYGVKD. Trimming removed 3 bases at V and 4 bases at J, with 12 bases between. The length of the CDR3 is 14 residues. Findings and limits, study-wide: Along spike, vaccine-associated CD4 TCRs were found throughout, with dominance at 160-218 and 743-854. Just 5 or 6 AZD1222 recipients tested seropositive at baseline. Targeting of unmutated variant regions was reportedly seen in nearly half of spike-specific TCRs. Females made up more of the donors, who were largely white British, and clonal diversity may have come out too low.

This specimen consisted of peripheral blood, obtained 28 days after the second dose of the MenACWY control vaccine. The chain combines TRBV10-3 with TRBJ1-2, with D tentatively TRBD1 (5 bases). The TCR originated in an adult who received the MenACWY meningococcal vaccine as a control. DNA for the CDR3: TGTGCCATCAGTGACAAGGGGTTTAGCTATGGCTACACCTTC. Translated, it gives CAISDKGFSYGYTF.